The 5 T cell receptor beta chains below were found in one sample sequenced in a study of blood T cells in healthy people across ages. Alongside a J-beta primer mix, a sample-barcoded 5' primer served in a second PCR lasting about 6 to 11 cycles. MiXCR was run by TCRdb on the 5' RACE reads, yielding one entry per CDR3 protein. The sample lists about 640,000 distinct CDR3 sequences, 45% to 65% occurring once. Input material: blood. Receptor source: a man between 60 and 75 years old in good health.

The chain is built from TRBV12-3 or TRBV12-4 and TRBJ2-7, with TRBD1 as a possible D gene (6 bases). Between the trimmed V and J ends, which lost 7 bases and 2 bases, there was a span of 15 bases. The CDR3 has 14 amino acids. The CDR3 spells CASTAGTIPYEQYF. The CDR3 DNA reads as TGTGCCAGCACCGCCGGGACAATCCCCTACGAGCAGTACTTC.

V and J are TRBV6-5 and TRBJ1-5; 8 bases align to TRBD1. The CDR3 loop spans 14 amino acids. After removal of 6 bases from V and 7 bases from J, the junction contained 8 bases not matched to a gene. Germline CDR1 is MNHEY and CDR2 is SVGAGI. The CDR3 region has the DNA TGTGCCAGCAGGGGCGGACAGGGACGGCAGCCCCAGCATTTT. Amino acid sequence: CASRGGQGRQPQHF.

The chain recombines TRBV7-6 with TRBJ2-7, with a possible D match to TRBD1 (6 bases). The V gene's germline CDR1 is SGHVS and CDR2 FNYEAQ. Trimming removed 5 bases at V and 1 base at J, with 12 bases between. The CDR3 has 14 residues. This CDR3 reads CASSPGQFSYEQYF. The DNA for the CDR3 is TGTGCCAGCAGCCCCGGACAGTTTTCCTACGAGCAGTACTTC.

The chain couples TRBV10-2 to TRBJ1-6; 8 bases align to TRBD1. The CDR3 runs 14 residues. Germline V gene sequence: CDR1 WSHSY, CDR2 SAAADI. With V trimmed by 7 bases and J by 8 bases, 7 bases remained unmatched. In DNA, the CDR3 is TGCGCCAGCATCCAGGGGGCGTTAGATTCACCCCTCCACTTT. It specifies CASIQGALDSPLHF.

V and J are TRBV13 and TRBJ2-1; D call uncertain. Deletions cut 3 bases from V and 5 bases from J, with 11 bases between. This CDR3 is 14 amino acids long. Germline V gives CDR1 PRHDT, CDR2 FYEKMQ (reference sequence). The CDR3 protein is CASSLRPTDNEQFF. In DNA form, the CDR3 reads TGTGCCAGCAGCTTGAGGCCCACGGACAATGAGCAGTTCTTC.